A selection of T cell receptor beta chains follows, all from one sample in a study of radiotherapy plus CTLA-4 blockade in lung cancer. Measured with immunoSEQ multiplex PCR; TCRdb has only the in-frame clones, and not every one. Among around 26,000 clones listed, about 76% were seen once. Sequencing used peripheral blood, obtained from a patient treated with radiotherapy plus ipilimumab. The source of these receptors is a human donor with non-small cell lung cancer whose response to radiotherapy plus ipilimumab could not be evaluated. Both conserved end residues are trimmed from each CDR3. A D gene is named only where the DNA matches it firmly.

v_call	j_call	d_call	cdr3_aa
TRBV2	TRBJ1-2	-	ASSGDRATNYGYT
TRBV7-9	TRBJ2-5	TRBD2	ASSPGTSLTQY
TRBV18	TRBJ2-1	TRBD2	ASSPRASGNTYNEQF
TRBV18	TRBJ2-5	-	ASSPPGRDKETQY
TRBV6-6	TRBJ1-1	-	ASRQDGNTEAF
TRBV29-1	TRBJ2-7	-	SAGGIANEQY
TRBV2	TRBJ1-3	TRBD1	ASSLGGSGNTIY
TRBV5-1	-	TRBD1	ASSPGTASSYEQY
TRBV9	TRBJ2-7	TRBD2	ASSVTGGPIYEQY
TRBV7-8	TRBJ2-2	-	ASSSKPFLENTGELF
TRBV29-1	TRBJ2-6	TRBD1	SVTGLSGANVLT
TRBV5-1	TRBJ2-1	TRBD2	ASSPGWLAGEDEQF
TRBV7-9	TRBJ1-2	-	ASSSRGYGYT
TRBV7-2	TRBJ2-1	TRBD2	ASSLGVAGGSSNEQF
TRBV5-1	TRBJ1-6	TRBD1	ASSPTGGQGNSPLH
TRBV4-2	TRBJ1-3	TRBD1	ASSQEDRISGNTIY
TRBV5-6	TRBJ2-3	TRBD2	ASSLVGWTSSDTQY
TRBV19	TRBJ1-1	TRBD1	ASIRDRLSTEAF
TRBV6-6	TRBJ1-5	-	ASSMTPDSNQPQH
TRBV9	TRBJ2-1	TRBD2	ASSVGGRGYNEQF
TRBV6-5	TRBJ1-4	-	ASSYSAAGGEEKLF
TRBV10-1	TRBJ2-7	-	ASSPSGLYEQY
TRBV2	TRBJ2-5	-	ASSGAAGFQKTQY
TRBV7-2	TRBJ2-7	TRBD1	ASSLGQGSSYEQY
TRBV29-1	TRBJ1-3	-	SVVVAGNTIY
TRBV5-5	TRBJ2-6	-	ASSRGTGANVLT
TRBV19	TRBJ2-7	TRBD2	ASSTTGLAGRSSYEQY
TRBV9	TRBJ2-1	TRBD2	ASSVAPRAGRAYEQF
TRBV7-9	TRBJ2-7	-	ASSFRAGPEQY
TRBV28	TRBJ2-7	-	ASSLRPLTDSYEQY
TRBV6-5	TRBJ2-7	TRBD1	ASSQGPGQGGRQY
TRBV18	TRBJ2-4	TRBD1	ASSPEDRGVVNIQY
TRBV27	TRBJ2-1	TRBD2	ASSSLLASGNEQF
TRBV4-2	TRBJ1-2	-	ASRRSAQGPANYGYT
TRBV4-2	TRBJ1-1	TRBD1	ASSQTGTGARAF
TRBV2	TRBJ2-1	-	ASSVPDISYYNEQF
TRBV5-4	TRBJ1-1	TRBD1	ASSPGTGGIRTNTEAF
TRBV7-9	TRBJ2-3	TRBD2	ASTLTSGRAPDTQY
TRBV11-2	TRBJ2-7	TRBD2	ASSFTSGSYEQY
TRBV5-5	TRBJ2-7	TRBD2	ASSRRGAGGAYEQY
TRBV11-3	TRBJ2-1	-	ASSLSSSSYNEQF
TRBV5-1	TRBJ2-4	TRBD2	ASSTGTSQGTIQY
TRBV4-3	TRBJ1-4	-	ASSPTATNEKLF
TRBV19	TRBJ1-5	TRBD1	ASCNRGYQPQH